The next 12 T cell receptor beta chains were all read from a single sample in a study of blood T cell repertoires in COVID-19. TCRdb's table, derived via immunoSEQ multiplex PCR, lists solely in-frame clones and lacks some. The repertoire holds approximately 250,000 clones, about nine tenths seen once, with around 9% in the top ten. Sequenced sample: peripheral blood. The receptors derive from a man aged 35 to 55 with active or convalescent COVID-19.

CDR3 sequence reads: CASKGQMNTEAFF. CDR3 bases: TGTGCCAGCAAAGGACAGATGAACACTGAAGCTTTCTTT. The chain couples TRBV6-5 to TRBJ1-1; possible D gene TRBD1, 6 bases. The CDR3 length is 13 residues. V was pared by 7 bases and J by 0 bases, with 9 bases between. Germline values: CDR1 MNHEY, CDR2 SVGAGI.

V is TRBV5-1 and J is TRBJ1-1, with D hard to call. There are 15 residues in the CDR3. Trimming left V 2 bases short and J 0 bases short, with 11 bases between. Germline V gene lookup returns CDR1 SGHRS and CDR2 YFSETQ. The CDR3 here is CASSFIPGMNTEAFF. In nucleotides, the CDR3 is TGCGCCAGCAGCTTTATTCCGGGTATGAACACTGAAGCTTTCTTT.

The chain couples TRBV19 to TRBJ2-2; D possibly corresponds to TRBD2 (5 bases). V was cut by 3 bases and J by 6 bases, with 23 bases left in between. The CDR3 is 18 amino acids. Germline V lookup: CDR1 LNHDA, CDR2 SQIVND (reference sequence). The CDR3 spells CASSIKAFGVMSSGELFF. The CDR3 coding sequence is TGTGCCAGTAGTATCAAGGCCTTCGGGGTAATGAGTTCCGGGGAGCTGTTTTTT.

The rearrangement links TRBV4-2 to TRBJ2-7, with D perhaps TRBD2 (6 bases). The germline gives CDR1 LGHNA, CDR2 YNFKEQ. Trimming took off 1 base at V and 0 bases at J, with 13 bases between the two ends. This CDR3 spans 16 amino acids. The CDR3 coding sequence is TGTGCCAGCAGCCAAGTCGGAGCGGGCAGCTCCTACGAGCAGTACTTC. Residues: CASSQVGAGSSYEQYF.

The V gene is TRBV5-1, the J gene TRBJ2-5, with D perhaps matching TRBD2 (6 bases). The J call may not be correct, given that the DNA end is closer to TRBJ2-7. Germline V gene data show CDR1 as SGHRS and CDR2 as YFSETQ. The CDR3 totals 15 residues. CDR3 sequence: CASSLAGGWGYEQYF. In DNA, the CDR3 is TGCGCCAGCAGCTTGGCCGGGGGTTGGGGCTACGAGCAGTACTTC.

The chain recombines TRBV5-1 with TRBJ1-1; tentatively, D is TRBD1 (6 bases). Trimming removed 4 bases from V and 0 bases from J, with 13 bases in between. Germline assignment: CDR1 SGHRS and CDR2 YFSETQ. The CDR3 spans 15 residues. CDR3: CASSPGQTLNTEAFF. Written as DNA, the CDR3 is TGCGCCAGCAGCCCAGGACAGACCTTGAACACTGAAGCTTTCTTT.

The chain links TRBV4-2 to TRBJ2-3; 14 bases align to TRBD2. Germline loops: CDR1 LGHNA, CDR2 YNFKEQ. Germline trimming cut 1 base from V and 5 bases from J; bases unmatched to any gene: 8. The CDR3 has 18 amino acids. The CDR3 spells CASSQAPTSGGALDTQYF. CDR3 DNA sequence: TGTGCCAGCAGCCAAGCTCCGACTAGCGGGGGGGCCTTAGATACGCAGTATTTT.

This chain links TRBV5-4 with TRBJ2-2, with a tentative D call TRBD1 (6 bases). Trimming removed 5 bases from V and 2 bases from J, with 16 bases in between. The CDR3 is made up of 16 amino acids. The germline V gene encodes CDR1 SGHNT and CDR2 YYREEE (reference sequence). The CDR3 DNA follows: TGTGCCAGCAGGTCTGCCAGGGGCACCAACACCGGGGAGCTGTTTTTT. Protein: CASRSARGTNTGELFF.

The chain links TRBV6-1 to TRBJ1-1; possible D gene TRBD1, 6 bases. Trimming pared 3 bases from V and 1 base from J, leaving 12 bases between. Germline CDR1 reads MNHNS; CDR2 reads SASEGT. The CDR3 is 15 residues long. This chain's CDR3 is CASSDPTGPNTEAFF. DNA of the CDR3: TGTGCCAGCAGTGACCCGACAGGCCCGAACACTGAAGCTTTCTTT.

This clone was observed a single time. The chain links TRBV19 to TRBJ1-5, with D possibly matching TRBD1 (5 bases). V was trimmed by 7 bases and J by 9 bases, leaving 16 bases between them. Germline CDR1 and CDR2: LNHDA and SQIVND (reference sequence). CDR3 length: 13 amino acids. CDR3: CASTQGVSLPQHF. The CDR3 DNA sequence: TGTGCCAGTACCCAGGGTGTGTCTCTGCCCCAGCATTTT. The variable domain in full, with the rest retrieved from reference TRBV19 and TRBJ1-5, is DGGITQSPKYLFRKEGQNVTLSCEQNLNHDAMYWYRQDPGQGLRLIYYSQIVNDFQKGDIAEGYSVSREKKESFPLTVTSAQKNPTAFYLCASTQGVSLPQHFGDGTRLSIL.

The chain carries TRBV19 and TRBJ1-5, with 9 bases aligning to TRBD1. This CDR3 is built from 15 residues. V lost 8 bases and J lost 4; bases outside the gene matches: 9. Looked up from germline, CDR1 is LNHDA and CDR2 is SQIVND (reference sequence). CDR3 sequence: CASQRLQGANQPQHF. The CDR3 bases are TGTGCCAGTCAAAGACTACAGGGGGCGAATCAGCCCCAGCATTTT.

CDR3 DNA sequence: TGTGCCTGGTCGGGACAGAGCACAGATACGCAGTATTTT. It yields the protein CAWSGQSTDTQYF. The chain couples TRBV30 to TRBJ2-3; TRBD1 agrees at 7 bases. V dropped 5 bases and J dropped 0; count of bases not matched to a gene: 2. This CDR3 has 13 residues. Germline assignment: CDR1 GTSNPN and CDR2 SVGIG (reference sequence).